The text below deals with one T cell receptor beta chain. The data stem from a study of T cells expressing NK-cell markers. Study-wide background: It was from sorted CD3+CD56+NKG2C+, CD3+CD56+NKG2C- and CD3+CD56-NKG2C+ T cells that TCR beta repertoires came.

TCR beta cDNA was generated via 5'RACE template switching incorporating UMIs. TCRdb derives one entry per CDR3 protein from the 5' RACE reads, leaving out DNA. The sample totals 8,000 or so distinct CDR3 sequences. Looked up from germline, CDR1 is DFQATT and CDR2 is SNEGSKA (reference sequence). The CDR3 has 15 residues. This sequence was found in a man aged 18 to 29 in good health. Sequences were obtained from blood T cells: a sorted CD56 or NKG2C T cell subset, CD4+ or CD8+ T cells, or bulk PBMC T cells (not recorded which). The V gene is TRBV20-1, the J gene TRBJ1-5; without DNA, the TCRdb call of TRBD1 cannot be checked. CDR3 amino acids: CSARDQDRGNQPQHF.